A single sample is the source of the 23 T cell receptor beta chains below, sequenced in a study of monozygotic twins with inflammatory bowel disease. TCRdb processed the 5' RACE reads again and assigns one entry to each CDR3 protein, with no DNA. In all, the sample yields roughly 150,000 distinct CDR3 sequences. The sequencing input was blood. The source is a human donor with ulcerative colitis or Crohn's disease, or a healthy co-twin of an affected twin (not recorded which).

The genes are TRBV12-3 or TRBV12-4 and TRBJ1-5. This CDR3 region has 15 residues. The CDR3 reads CASSFTGKSNQPQHF.

CDR3 region: CSARDALAGSTDTQYF. The chain has TRBV20-1 and TRBJ2-3; the TCRdb D gene call, TRBD2, has no DNA to confirm it. The germline CDR1 and CDR2 sequences are DFQATT and SNEGSKA (reference sequence). This CDR3 has 16 amino acids.

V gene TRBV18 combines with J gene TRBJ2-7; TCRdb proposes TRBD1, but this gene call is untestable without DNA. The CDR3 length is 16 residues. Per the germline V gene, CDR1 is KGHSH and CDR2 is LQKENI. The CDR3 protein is CASSRPLGSLSYEQYF.

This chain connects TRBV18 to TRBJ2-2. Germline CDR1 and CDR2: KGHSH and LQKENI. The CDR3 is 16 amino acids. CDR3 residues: CASSPRSSANTGELFF.

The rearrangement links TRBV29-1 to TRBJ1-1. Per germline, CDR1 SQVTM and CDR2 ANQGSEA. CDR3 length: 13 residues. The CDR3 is CSAWEHLNIEAFF.

This CDR3 reads CATSGQSPNQPQHF. V usage is TRBV24-1 and J usage is TRBJ1-5. This CDR3 has 14 amino acids. Germline CDR1 and CDR2: KGHDR and SFDVKD.

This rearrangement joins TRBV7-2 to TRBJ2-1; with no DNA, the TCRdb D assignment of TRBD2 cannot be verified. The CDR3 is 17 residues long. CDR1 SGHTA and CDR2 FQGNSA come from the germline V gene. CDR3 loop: CASSLHPGTPTYNEQFF. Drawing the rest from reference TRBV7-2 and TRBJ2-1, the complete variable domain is GAGVSQSPSNKVTEKGKDVELRCDPISGHTALYWYRQSLGQGLEFLIYFQGNSAPDKSGLPSDRFSAERTGGSVSTLTIQRTQQEDSAVYLCASSLHPGTPTYNEQFFGPGTRLTVL.

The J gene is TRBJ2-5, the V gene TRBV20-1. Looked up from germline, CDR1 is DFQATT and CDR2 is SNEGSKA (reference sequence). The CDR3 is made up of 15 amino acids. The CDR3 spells CSASALSGNQETQYF.

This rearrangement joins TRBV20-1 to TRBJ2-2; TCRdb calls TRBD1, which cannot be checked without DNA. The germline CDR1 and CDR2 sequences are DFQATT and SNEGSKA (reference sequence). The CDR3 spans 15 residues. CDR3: CSARAGTENTGELFF.

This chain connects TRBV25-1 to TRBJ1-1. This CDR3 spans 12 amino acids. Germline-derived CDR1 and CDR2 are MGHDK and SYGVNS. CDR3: CASSDGSTEAFF.

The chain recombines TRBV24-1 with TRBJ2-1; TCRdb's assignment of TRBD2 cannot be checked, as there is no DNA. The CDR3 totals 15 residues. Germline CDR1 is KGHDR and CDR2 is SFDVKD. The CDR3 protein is CATSDPGTSHNEQFF.

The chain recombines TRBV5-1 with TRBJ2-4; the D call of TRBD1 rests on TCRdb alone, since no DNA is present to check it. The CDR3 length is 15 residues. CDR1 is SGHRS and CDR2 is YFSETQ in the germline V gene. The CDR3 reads CASSGGQGAGDIQYF.

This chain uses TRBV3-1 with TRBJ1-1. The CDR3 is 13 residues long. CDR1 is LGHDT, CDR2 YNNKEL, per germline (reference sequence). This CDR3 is CASSQRRNTEAFF.

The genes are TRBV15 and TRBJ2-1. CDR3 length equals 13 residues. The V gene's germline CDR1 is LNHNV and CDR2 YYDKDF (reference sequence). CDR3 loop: CATSSRPYNEQFF. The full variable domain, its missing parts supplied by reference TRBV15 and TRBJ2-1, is DAMVIQNPRYQVTQFGKPVTLSCSQTLNHNVMYWYQQKSSQAPKLLFHYYDKDFNNEADTPDNFQSRRPNTSFCFLDIRSPGLGDTAMYLCATSSRPYNEQFFGPGTRLTVL.

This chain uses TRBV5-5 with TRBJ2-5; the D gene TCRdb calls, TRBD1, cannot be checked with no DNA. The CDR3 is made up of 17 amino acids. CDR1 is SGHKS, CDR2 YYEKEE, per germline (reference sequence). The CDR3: CASSDLGERDRKDTQYF.

CDR3 sequence: CASSYGGGGAGYTF. The rearrangement uses TRBV6-5 and TRBJ1-2; TCRdb names TRBD1, which stays unverified in the absence of DNA. The CDR3 loop spans 14 amino acids. CDR1 is MNHEY and CDR2 is SVGAGI in the germline V gene.

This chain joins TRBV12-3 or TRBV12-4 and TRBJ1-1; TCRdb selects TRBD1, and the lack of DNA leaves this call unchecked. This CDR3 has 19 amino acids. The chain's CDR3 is CASSQTGQAVQTADTEAFF.

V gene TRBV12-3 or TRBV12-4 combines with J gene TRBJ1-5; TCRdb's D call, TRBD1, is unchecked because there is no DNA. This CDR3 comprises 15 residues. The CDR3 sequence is CASSPTGFQGSPQHF.

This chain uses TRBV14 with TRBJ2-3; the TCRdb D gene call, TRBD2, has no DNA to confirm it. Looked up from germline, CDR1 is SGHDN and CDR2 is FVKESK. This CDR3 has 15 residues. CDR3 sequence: CASSQSGRTPDTQYF. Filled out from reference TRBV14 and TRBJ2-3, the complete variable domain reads EAGVTQFPSHSVIEKGQTVTLRCDPISGHDNLYWYRRVMGKEIKFLLHFVKESKQDESGMPNNRFLAERTGGTYSTLKVQPAELEDSGVYFCASSQSGRTPDTQYFGPGTRLTVL.

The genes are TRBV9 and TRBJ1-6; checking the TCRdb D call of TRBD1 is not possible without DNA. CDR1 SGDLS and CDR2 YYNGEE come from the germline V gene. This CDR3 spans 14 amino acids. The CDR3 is CASSQTGNNSPLHF.

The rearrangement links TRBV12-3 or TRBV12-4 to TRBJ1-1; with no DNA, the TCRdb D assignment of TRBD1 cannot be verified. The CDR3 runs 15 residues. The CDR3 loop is CASSPHAPPNTEAFF.

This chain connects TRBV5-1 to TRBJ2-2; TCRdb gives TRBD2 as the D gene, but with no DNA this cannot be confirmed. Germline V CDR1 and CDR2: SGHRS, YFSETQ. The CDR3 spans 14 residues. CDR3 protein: CASSLGLDTGELFF.

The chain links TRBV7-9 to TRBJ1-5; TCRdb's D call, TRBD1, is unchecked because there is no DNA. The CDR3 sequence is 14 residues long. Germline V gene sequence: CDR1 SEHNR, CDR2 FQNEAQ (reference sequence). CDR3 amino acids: CASSSGASNQPQHF.